What follows is one T cell receptor beta chain and its context. Its matching antigen is unknown. The entry originates in a study of cytomegalovirus exposure and HLA in healthy donors. Study observations and caveats: About 180 TCR beta chains were listed as cytomegalovirus-associated. Later, an analysis found that TCR clusters from the first cohort tended to co-occur in the 90 to 150 validation repertoires.

Germline V gene data show CDR1 as SGHTA and CDR2 as FQGNSA. With 3 bases removed from V and 2 bases from J, the gap between germline ends came to 7 bases. CDR3 length: 13 residues. Produced via immunoSEQ multiplex PCR; TCRdb's table is partial and in-frame only. The repertoire holds some 330,000 clones, with 86% as singletons. This TCR derives from a woman aged 18-30 years in good health and CMV-seronegative. The V gene is TRBV7-2, the J gene TRBJ2-5, with D hard to call. Sequenced sample: PBMCs. CDR3 in DNA: TGTGCCAGCAGCTTCTCGGGTCAAGAGACCCAGTACTTC. Translated, it gives CASSFSGQETQYF.